The sequence of this T cell receptor beta chain was determined in a study of blood T cell repertoires in COVID-19. The CDR3 totals 16 residues. Germline V gives CDR1 LNHDA, CDR2 SQIVND (reference sequence). Trimming removed 4 bases from V and 2 bases from J; junction bases left unmatched: 6. The repertoire was sequenced with immunoSEQ multiplex PCR; TCRdb's copy has only in-frame clones and lacks some. The sample yields 80,000 to 100,000 clones, around 67% seen once. The chain joins TRBV19 to TRBJ2-1; 9 nucleotides align to TRBD2. This clonotype was obtained from a man aged 65-85 years with COVID-19, enrolled during active disease. Sample: peripheral blood. The CDR3 DNA is TGTGCCAGTAGTACCCTAGCGGGATTTACCTACAATGAGCAGTTCTTC. Its translation is CASSTLAGFTYNEQFF. Combining the CDR3 with reference TRBV19 and TRBJ2-1 gives the whole variable domain DGGITQSPKYLFRKEGQNVTLSCEQNLNHDAMYWYRQDPGQGLRLIYYSQIVNDFQKGDIAEGYSVSREKKESFPLTVTSAQKNPTAFYLCASSTLAGFTYNEQFFGPGTRLTVL.